These 27 T cell receptor beta chains were sequenced from one sample in a study of T and B cells in COVID-19 patients. Each TRB amplification used about 230-550 ng of genomic DNA from blood. Multiplex PCR with BIOMED2 TRB-A/B primer pools amplified TRB rearrangements. TCRdb independently ran MiXCR on the multiplex PCR reads; one entry per CDR3 protein. The sample lists 13,000 to 15,000 distinct CDR3 sequences; more than 25% were seen once. Sequences were obtained from blood. Source of these receptors: a human donor who had recovered from COVID-19.

This clonotype has at least ten counts. V and J are TRBV18 and TRBJ2-6, with unresolved D. V was trimmed by 3 bases and J by 0 bases, leaving 18 bases between them. Germline CDR1 KGHSH, CDR2 LQKENI. The CDR3 extends over 19 amino acids. The CDR3 spells CASSPYSGSLSSGANVLTF. Here the CDR3 DNA reads TGTGCCAGCTCACCTTACAGTGGGTCCCTAAGCTCTGGGGCCAACGTCCTGACTTTC.

The chain uses TRBV18 and TRBJ1-2; D is perhaps TRBD1 (5 bases). There are 14 residues in the CDR3. V gave up 0 bases and J gave up 8 bases, with 13 bases separating them. Germline loops: CDR1 KGHSH, CDR2 LQKENI. The CDR3 is CASSPPRQRDGYTF. Here the CDR3 DNA reads TGTGCCAGCTCACCACCGAGACAGCGGGACGGCTACACCTTC. The full variable domain, its missing parts supplied by reference TRBV18 and TRBJ1-2, is NAGVMQNPRHLVRRRGQEARLRCSPMKGHSHVYWYRQLPEEGLKFMVYLQKENIIDESGMPKERFSAEFPKEGPSILRIQQVVRGDSAAYFCASSPPRQRDGYTFGSGTRLTVV.

This clonotype showed up many times. The V and J genes are TRBV29-1 and TRBJ1-2; tentatively, D is TRBD1 (5 bases). The ends were cut back, 7 bases at V and 6 bases at J, with 9 bases in the middle. CDR1 is SQVTM and CDR2 is ANQGSEA in the germline V gene. This CDR3 region has 10 residues. For the CDR3, the DNA is TGCAGCGCGACCAGGGATGGCTACACCTTC. Translation gives CSATRDGYTF. The complete variable domain, with remaining parts taken from reference TRBV29-1 and TRBJ1-2, reads SAVISQKPSRDICQRGTSLTIQCQVDSQVTMMFWYRQQPGQSLTLIATANQGSEATYESGFVIDKFPISRPNLTFSTLTVSNMSPEDSSIYLCSATRDGYTFGSGTRLTVV.

This clonotype has only a few counts. This CDR3 is CASSPDSGGRETQYF. The CDR3 DNA follows: TGTGCCAGCTCACCCGATTCCGGGGGACGAGAGACCCAGTACTTC. The chain joins TRBV18 to TRBJ2-5, with D perhaps TRBD2 (6 bases). V was shortened by 3 bases and J by 4 bases, with 15 bases between the two germline ends. The CDR3 runs to 15 residues. Germline lookup yields CDR1 KGHSH and CDR2 LQKENI.

This clonotype was counted only a few times. This chain joins TRBV4-2 and TRBJ2-3; no clear D gene. V was trimmed by 1 base and J by 1 base, leaving 15 bases between them. Per the germline V gene, CDR1 is LGHNA and CDR2 is YNFKEQ. The CDR3 has 17 residues. As DNA, the CDR3 is TGTGCCAGCAGCCAAGGGCTGCAACAACAAGGCACAGATACGCAGTATTTT. Amino acid sequence: CASSQGLQQQGTDTQYF.

This clonotype was observed a handful of times. This chain uses TRBV5-1 with TRBJ2-1; no clear D. CDR1 SGHRS and CDR2 YFSETQ come from the germline V gene. The CDR3 runs 13 residues. The V end lost 0 bases, the J end lost 8 bases, and 9 bases lay between the germline ends. CDR3 DNA: TGCGCCAGCAGCTTGGGACTTCTCGATGAGCAGTTCTTC. Protein sequence: CASSLGLLDEQFF.

This clonotype was seen a few times. The rearrangement uses TRBV5-5 and TRBJ1-1, with a tentative D call TRBD1 (5 bases). The V gene lost 5 bases and the J gene lost 0 bases, with 14 bases spanning the gap. CDR3 length equals 15 residues. The V gene's germline CDR1 is SGHKS and CDR2 YYEKEE (reference sequence). CDR3 nucleotides: TGTGCCAGCAGTTTCAGGGTTTTCATGAACACTGAAGCTTTCTTT. It is translated as CASSFRVFMNTEAFF. Filled out from reference TRBV5-5 and TRBJ1-1, the complete variable domain reads DAGVTQSPTHLIKTRGQQVTLRCSPISGHKSVSWYQQVLGQGPQFIFQYYEKEERGRGNFPDRFSARQFPNYSSELNVNALLLGDSALYLCASSFRVFMNTEAFFGQGTRLTVV.

The chain combines TRBV30 with TRBJ1-3; perhaps TRBD1 as D (5 bases). Trimming took 4 bases from V and 2 from J, leaving 9 bases between them. This CDR3 comprises 13 residues. Per the germline V gene, CDR1 is GTSNPN and CDR2 is SVGIG (reference sequence). Here the CDR3 DNA reads TGTGCCTGGACAACAGGAGCTGGAAACACCATATATTTT. It translates to CAWTTGAGNTIYF.

The chain couples TRBV30 to TRBJ1-5, with D hard to call. Germline V gene sequence: CDR1 GTSNPN, CDR2 SVGIG (reference sequence). This CDR3 comprises 12 residues. Trimming shortened V by 1 base and J by 5 bases, and 6 bases separated the two germline ends. CDR3 coding DNA: TGTGCCTGGAGTGACGGTTATCAGCCCCAGCATTTT. Translation: CAWSDGYQPQHF.

The chain links TRBV6-5 to TRBJ1-2; 10 nucleotides line up with TRBD1. Trimming took 6 bases from V and 5 from J; bases not matched to a gene: 6. Germline CDR1 is MNHEY and CDR2 is SVGAGI. The CDR3 spans 14 residues. The CDR3 nucleotides read TGTGCCAGCAGGACAGGGGGCGCACCGTATGGCTACACCTTC. Translating it yields CASRTGGAPYGYTF.

The chain is built from TRBV6-5 and TRBJ1-2; no firm D call. The CDR3 loop spans 14 amino acids. Germline V gives CDR1 MNHEY, CDR2 SVGAGI. V was shortened by 0 bases and J by 4 bases, with 9 bases between the two germline ends. The CDR3 sequence: CASSYSGRLYGYTF. Written as DNA, the CDR3 is TGTGCCAGCAGTTACTCAGGACGGCTCTATGGCTACACCTTC.

Note on this clonotype: This could be a read error, since a much larger clone is one nucleotide away. This chain connects TRBV6-5 to TRBJ2-1, with 12 bases matching TRBD2. This CDR3 spans 15 amino acids. The J segment lost 7 bases and the V segment lost 5 bases, leaving 6 bases of the junction unmatched. Looked up from germline, CDR1 is MNHEY and CDR2 is SVGAGI. The CDR3 bases are TGTGCCAGCAGTCCTAGCGGGAGGGCCATGAATGAGCAGTTCTTC. The encoded protein is CASSPSGRAMNEQFF.

This clonotype appeared a single time. CDR3 residues: CASGTLGLAGTGELFF. In DNA, the CDR3 is TGTGCTAGTGGGACGCTCGGACTAGCGGGCACCGGGGAGCTGTTTTTT. The V call is TRBV12-5, the J call TRBJ2-2; TRBD2 aligns across 11 bases. Germline-derived CDR1 and CDR2 are LGHNT and FRNRAP. Trimming cost V 6 bases and J 4 bases; bases outside gene matches: 7. This CDR3 is 16 amino acids long.

This chain uses TRBV7-6 with TRBJ1-1, with D uncertain. The CDR3 length is 13 residues. Trimming stripped 3 bases from V and 1 base from J, with 6 bases between. Germline lookup yields CDR1 SGHVS and CDR2 FNYEAQ. Written as DNA, the CDR3 is TGTGCCAGCAGCTTCGCCGGGAACACTGAAGCTTTCTTT. As protein: CASSFAGNTEAFF.

The rearrangement joins TRBV5-1 to TRBJ1-1; D not certain. Trimming stripped 6 bases from V and 8 bases from J, with 14 bases between. The germline CDR1 and CDR2 sequences are SGHRS and YFSETQ. The CDR3 length is 12 residues. The CDR3 spells CASINEGREAFF. CDR3 DNA sequence: TGCGCCAGCATCAACGAAGGTAGAGAAGCTTTCTTT.

This chain joins TRBV19 and TRBJ2-7; 8 positions agree with TRBD1. Germline CDR1 reads LNHDA; CDR2 reads SQIVND (reference sequence). V shed 10 bases and J 2 bases; nucleotides not matched to a gene: 7. This CDR3 contains 13 residues. Written as DNA, the CDR3 is TGTGCCACCCACCGGACAGGGACCTACGAGCAGTACTTC. Amino acids: CATHRTGTYEQYF.

In its sample, this clonotype is medium-sized. The rearrangement uses TRBV30 and TRBJ2-1, with a tentative D call TRBD2 (5 bases). The germline CDR1 and CDR2 sequences are GTSNPN and SVGIG (reference sequence). The CDR3 covers 16 residues. V lost 0 bases and J lost 2, with 14 bases in between. This CDR3 reads CAWSVLVGLTYNEQFF. The DNA of the CDR3 is TGTGCCTGGAGTGTACTTGTCGGACTGACCTACAATGAGCAGTTCTTC.

The chain recombines TRBV10-3 with TRBJ1-6; maybe TRBD1 (6 bases). Germline V gene sequence: CDR1 ENHRY, CDR2 SYGVKD. The CDR3 is made up of 13 amino acids. Trimming took 10 bases from V and 6 from J, leaving 13 bases between them. CDR3 region: CATHRDLNSPLHF. The CDR3 nucleotides read TGTGCCACCCACAGGGATCTTAATTCACCCCTCCACTTT.

This clonotype appeared a few times. The genes are TRBV5-6 and TRBJ2-7; perhaps TRBD1 as D (6 bases). Per the germline V gene, CDR1 is SGHDT and CDR2 is YYEEEE. Deletions cut 2 bases from V and 6 bases from J, with 18 bases between. CDR3 length equals 15 residues. The CDR3 DNA follows: TGTGCCAGCAGCTTCGATCAGGGGTGGAGTGCCGAGCAGTACTTC. This codes for CASSFDQGWSAEQYF.

A word on this clonotype: Germline is not matched at one junction end, which may reflect a read error. V is TRBV4-2 and J is TRBJ1-4; the match to TRBD1 covers 7 bases. Germline-derived CDR1 and CDR2 are LGHNA and YNFKEQ. The CDR3 has 15 amino acids. CDR3 bases: TGCGCCAGCAGCCATGGCGACAGGGTTTTTGGGGAACTGTTTTTT. Residues: CASSHGDRVFGELFF.

This clonotype is medium-sized in the sample. The chain has TRBV10-3 and TRBJ2-1; weak D call: TRBD2 (6 bases). The CDR3 contains 12 residues. Trimming took off 8 bases at V and 9 bases at J, with 14 bases between the two ends. Per germline, CDR1 ENHRY and CDR2 SYGVKD. This CDR3 is CAIREEGVEQFF. CDR3 sequence (DNA): TGTGCCATCCGCGAGGAGGGCGTTGAGCAGTTCTTC.

The chain joins TRBV11-2 to TRBJ2-3; 12 positions agree with TRBD2. This CDR3 spans 16 amino acids. V was clipped by 4 bases and J by 2 bases; unmatched bases: 4. Germline V gene sequence: CDR1 SGHAT, CDR2 FQNNGV. The CDR3 sequence: CASSSRLAGVTDTQYF. In nucleotides, the CDR3 is TGTGCCAGCAGCTCTAGACTAGCGGGGGTCACAGATACGCAGTATTTT.

J is TRBJ2-7 and V is TRBV28, with 7 bases that match TRBD1. The junction had 1 base not matched to a gene; V was cut back by 6 bases and J by 5 bases. CDR3 length: 11 residues. Germline V gene sequence: CDR1 MDHEN, CDR2 SYDVKM. CDR3 amino acids: CASRTGNEQYF. CDR3 in DNA: TGTGCCAGCAGGACAGGGAACGAGCAGTACTTC.

The CDR3: CASSPGQIPNSYEQYF. The CDR3 DNA sequence: TGCGCCAGCAGCCCAGGACAGATACCCAACTCCTACGAGCAGTACTTC. The chain links TRBV5-1 to TRBJ2-7, with D possibly TRBD1 on 6 matching bases. This CDR3 is built from 16 residues. CDR1 is SGHRS, CDR2 YFSETQ, per germline. V was trimmed by 4 bases and J by 0 bases, leaving 17 bases between them.

The sample holds one count of this clonotype. The chain couples TRBV29-1 to TRBJ2-3; 14 bases match TRBD2. V lost 4 bases and J lost 1; bases outside the gene matches: 1. The CDR3 covers 15 residues. The germline CDR1 and CDR2 sequences are SQVTM and ANQGSEA. DNA for the CDR3: TGCAGCGTTGGGGGACTAGCGGGGGGCACAGATACGCAGTATTTT. Its protein product is CSVGGLAGGTDTQYF.

This clonotype is classed as medium-sized (0.01 to 0.1%). The genes are TRBV19 and TRBJ2-1; 7 positions match TRBD1. With 4 bases clipped from V and 7 bases from J, the junction kept 10 bases outside the gene matches. CDR3 length equals 15 residues. CDR1 is LNHDA and CDR2 is SQIVND in the germline V gene (reference sequence). The CDR3, as DNA: TGTGCCAGTAGTAACAGACAGGGTGGGTTTAATGAGCAGTTCTTC. It specifies CASSNRQGGFNEQFF.

V usage is TRBV29-1 and J usage is TRBJ2-1; 10 positions match TRBD1. Germline lookup yields CDR1 SQVTM and CDR2 ANQGSEA. V shed 4 bases and J 9 bases; nucleotides not matched to a gene: 9. This CDR3 contains 14 residues. CDR3 coding DNA: TGCAGCGTTGCCGGGACAGGGGATGTCGGTGAGCAGTTCTTC. It encodes CSVAGTGDVGEQFF.